The next 7 T cell receptor beta chains were all read from a single sample in a study of STAT5B mutations in CD4+ large granular lymphocyte leukemia. Data came from immunoSEQ multiplex PCR; TCRdb stores just in-frame clones and leaves some out. In the table there are tens of thousands of clones, about four fifths of which are singletons. Sequenced sample: CD4+ T cells from blood buffy coats. These receptors were obtained from a human donor in good health.

This clone was picked up one time. The J gene is TRBJ2-1, the V gene TRBV7-2; D call uncertain. The CDR3 is 13 residues long. CDR1 and CDR2 (germline): SGHTA, FQGNSA. V shed 5 bases and J shed 5 bases, with 10 bases lying between them. The DNA for the CDR3 is TGTGCCAGCAGCCGACGGCGAGACAATGAGCAGTTCTTC. This codes for CASSRRRDNEQFF.

The V and J genes are TRBV14 and TRBJ2-1, with 12 nucleotides matching TRBD2. Germline CDR1 is SGHDN and CDR2 is FVKESK. This CDR3 spans 16 amino acids. The junction had 8 bases not matched to a gene; V was cut back by 4 bases and J by 7 bases. CDR3 DNA sequence: TGTGCCAGCAGCCTTGCTAGCGGGAGGGCCCAAAATGAGCAGTTCTTC. This gives the protein CASSLASGRAQNEQFF. Supplemented by reference TRBV14 and TRBJ2-1, the full variable domain reads EAGVTQFPSHSVIEKGQTVTLRCDPISGHDNLYWYRRVMGKEIKFLLHFVKESKQDESGMPNNRFLAERTGGTYSTLKVQPAELEDSGVYFCASSLASGRAQNEQFFGPGTRLTVL.

The chain links TRBV10-3 to TRBJ2-7; tentatively, D is TRBD2 (5 bases). From germline, CDR1 is ENHRY and CDR2 SYGVKD. The ends were cut back, 0 bases at V and 3 bases at J, with 9 bases in the middle. The CDR3 spans 14 residues. The CDR3 loop is CAISESQTNYEQYF. Written as DNA, the CDR3 is TGTGCCATCAGTGAGTCCCAGACTAACTACGAGCAGTACTTC.

The J gene is TRBJ1-1, the V gene TRBV7-2; 8 positions match TRBD1. CDR3 length: 13 residues. V trimming: 5 bases; J trimming: 8 bases; junction bases outside the gene matches: 7. Germline assignment: CDR1 SGHTA and CDR2 FQGNSA. The CDR3 sequence is CASSQGQATEAFF. Here the CDR3 DNA reads TGTGCCAGCAGCCAGGGACAGGCGACCGAAGCTTTCTTT.

The table lists this clone with a count of one. This chain uses TRBV2 with TRBJ2-7, with TRBD1 matching over 11 bases. This CDR3 has 14 residues. Germline V gene data show CDR1 as SNHLY and CDR2 as FYNNEI. The V and J ends lost 8 bases and 7 bases, in that order; junction bases with no gene match: 10. CDR3 sequence reads: CASGRDRGLEEQYF. The CDR3 DNA sequence: TGTGCCAGCGGCCGGGACAGGGGGTTGGAGGAGCAGTACTTC.

The chain recombines TRBV28 with TRBJ1-1, with D maybe TRBD1 (5 bases). Trimming took off 5 bases at V and 0 bases at J, with 22 bases between the two ends. Per the germline V gene, CDR1 is MDHEN and CDR2 is SYDVKM. The CDR3 is made up of 18 amino acids. CDR3 amino acids: CASSTPRSGGRMNTEAFF. The CDR3 DNA reads as TGTGCCAGCAGTACTCCACGCAGTGGGGGTAGGATGAACACTGAAGCTTTCTTT.

The genes are TRBV28 and TRBJ2-5; TRBD2 matches 9 bases. The germline V gene encodes CDR1 MDHEN and CDR2 SYDVKM. V lost 6 bases and J lost 5; bases outside the gene matches: 16. This CDR3 has 17 amino acids. The CDR3 is CASRSGLALTHGETQYF. The CDR3 DNA follows: TGTGCCAGCAGATCCGGACTAGCGCTGACCCATGGGGAGACCCAGTACTTC.